The 22 T cell receptor beta chains listed next were all sequenced from one sample in a study of T-cell memory formation after mild COVID-19. TCRdb called the 5' RACE reads again in MiXCR, with one record for every CDR3 protein. Of about 500,000 distinct CDR3 sequences in the sample, roughly 20% were seen once. The sequencing input was PBMCs or a T cell subset sorted from them (not recorded which). The receptors originated from an adult woman who had mild COVID-19 (a few samples of this study predate the infection). Cell type and time point are not known.

In its sample, this clonotype was seen many times. The J gene is TRBJ1-4, the V gene TRBV20-1; possibly TRBD1 for D (5 bases). CDR1 DFQATT and CDR2 SNEGSKA come from the germline V gene (reference sequence). CDR3 length: 11 residues. V shed 6 bases and J shed 8 bases, with 10 bases lying between them. The CDR3: CSALGEEKLFF. The CDR3 DNA reads as TGCAGTGCCCTGGGGGAGGAAAAACTGTTTTTT.

The rearrangement joins TRBV3-1 to TRBJ2-7; 9 bases are shared with TRBD1. V shed 3 bases, J shed 6 bases, and the junction held 6 bases outside the gene matches. This CDR3 comprises 14 residues. Germline V gene data show CDR1 as LGHDT and CDR2 as YNNKEL (reference sequence). The CDR3 loop reads CASSHWDREAEQYF. As DNA, the CDR3 is TGTGCCAGCAGCCATTGGGACAGGGAAGCCGAGCAGTACTTC.

This clonotype was seen a few times. This sequence joins TRBV2 and TRBJ2-7; D is undetermined. Germline assignment: CDR1 SNHLY and CDR2 FYNNEI. This CDR3 spans 12 amino acids. The germline V and J ends were trimmed by 6 bases and 8 bases, with 14 bases remaining between them. The CDR3: CASSPHVTKQYF. The DNA of the CDR3 is TGTGCCAGCAGCCCTCACGTAACGAAGCAGTACTTC. Full variable domain (remainder filled in from reference TRBV2 and TRBJ2-7): EPEVTQTPSHQVTQMGQEVILRCVPISNHLYFYWYRQILGQKVEFLVSFYNNEISEKSEIFDDQFSVERPDGSNFTLKIRSTKLEDSAMYFCASSPHVTKQYFGPGTRLTVT.

This clonotype turned up a few times. This chain links TRBV12-3 or TRBV12-4 with TRBJ2-7, with TRBD1 matching 8 bases. Losses at the gene ends were 6 bases for V and 4 bases for J; bases not matched to a gene: 8. The CDR3 runs 14 residues. CDR3 sequence reads: CASRDGTGPYEQYF. For the CDR3, the DNA is TGTGCCAGCAGAGACGGGACAGGACCTTACGAGCAGTACTTC.

This clonotype was seen a few times. As DNA, the CDR3 is TGTGCCAGTAGTATTTCCGGGGTCTCTGGAAACACCATATATTTT. Translation: CASSISGVSGNTIYF. This chain links TRBV19 with TRBJ1-3; D unresolved. Deletions cut 3 bases from V and 0 bases from J, with 9 bases between. Germline V gene lookup returns CDR1 LNHDA and CDR2 SQIVND (reference sequence). The CDR3 consists of 15 residues.

The rearrangement links TRBV20-1 to TRBJ1-5; tentatively, D is TRBD1 (6 bases). The ends were cut back, 3 bases at V and 7 bases at J, with 10 bases in the middle. The CDR3 loop spans 12 amino acids. Per the germline V gene, CDR1 is DFQATT and CDR2 is SNEGSKA (reference sequence). The CDR3 spells CSAREGGQPQHF. CDR3 in DNA: TGCAGTGCTAGGGAGGGGGGACAGCCCCAGCATTTT.

This clonotype was seen a handful of times. The CDR3 loop reads CASSKGNSGFSYEQYF. In DNA form, the CDR3 reads TGTGCCAGCAGCAAGGGGAATAGCGGTTTTTCCTACGAGCAGTACTTC. This chain joins TRBV11-1 and TRBJ2-7, with a tentative D call TRBD2 (6 bases). CDR1 SGHAT and CDR2 FQDESV come from the germline V gene (reference sequence). V shed 5 bases and J shed 1 base, with 18 bases lying between them. This CDR3 is built from 16 residues.

This chain joins TRBV4-1 and TRBJ1-2, with 8 positions matching TRBD1. After removal of 4 bases from V and 3 bases from J, the junction contained 10 bases not matched to a gene. CDR1 is MGHRA, CDR2 YSYEKL, per germline. The CDR3 spans 16 residues. CDR3 DNA sequence: TGCGCCAGCAGCCGAATAGGACAGGGTAAAGACTATGGCTACACCTTC. Amino acids: CASSRIGQGKDYGYTF.

CDR3 amino acids: CSASPWGLAGVRETQYF. The CDR3 DNA is TGCAGTGCTAGCCCCTGGGGACTAGCGGGGGTTCGGGAGACCCAGTACTTC. V is TRBV20-1 and J is TRBJ2-5, with 14 bases identical to TRBD2. Germline V gives CDR1 DFQATT, CDR2 SNEGSKA (reference sequence). The CDR3 length is 17 residues. Trimming cost V 3 bases and J 5 bases; bases outside gene matches: 11.

The genes are TRBV12-3 or TRBV12-4 and TRBJ2-7; 8 bases match TRBD1. The CDR3 loop spans 13 amino acids. V trimming: 5 bases; J trimming: 6 bases; junction bases outside the gene matches: 6. The CDR3 DNA sequence: TGTGCCAGCAGTACCGGGACAGGCCCCGAGCAGTACTTC. Translating it yields CASSTGTGPEQYF.

The V gene is TRBV15, the J gene TRBJ1-2, with a tentative D call TRBD1 (6 bases). The CDR3 totals 13 residues. Germline V gene data show CDR1 as LNHNV and CDR2 as YYDKDF (reference sequence). Trimming took off 0 bases at V and 4 bases at J, with 6 bases between the two ends. This chain's CDR3 is CATSREGGYGYTF. The CDR3 bases are TGTGCCACCAGCAGAGAAGGGGGCTATGGCTACACCTTC.

V gene TRBV30 combines with J gene TRBJ2-3; 8 bases are shared with TRBD1. Germline CDR1 is GTSNPN and CDR2 is SVGIG (reference sequence). With V trimmed by 4 bases and J by 1 base, 4 bases remained unmatched. This CDR3 has 14 amino acids. The CDR3 DNA reads as TGTGCCTGGAAAAGGACAGGGCGCACAGATACGCAGTATTTT. Residues: CAWKRTGRTDTQYF.

The chain combines TRBV2 with TRBJ2-1; TRBD1 aligns across 7 bases. The V gene end was trimmed by 6 bases and the J gene end by 6 bases; junction bases not matched to a gene: 8. The CDR3 covers 14 residues. Germline loops: CDR1 SNHLY, CDR2 FYNNEI. The CDR3: CASSEGTVGNEQFF. The CDR3 region has the DNA TGTGCCAGCAGCGAGGGGACAGTTGGCAATGAGCAGTTCTTC.

In this sample, this clonotype turned up a few times. The chain joins TRBV24-1 to TRBJ2-2, with 7 bases fitting TRBD2. Trimming cost V 6 bases and J 10 bases; bases outside gene matches: 10. CDR1 is KGHDR, CDR2 SFDVKD, per germline. This CDR3 contains 14 residues. The CDR3 region is CATSSRGSGEELFF. CDR3 sequence (DNA): TGTGCCACCAGTAGTCGCGGGAGTGGGGAGGAGCTGTTTTTT.

The CDR3 nucleotides are TGTGCCAGCAGCCAAGGCACGCCTCTTCAGCCCCAGCATTTT. Its protein is CASSQGTPLQPQHF. This rearrangement joins TRBV3-1 to TRBJ1-5, with D unresolved. Trimming pared 1 base from V and 6 bases from J, leaving 10 bases between. Germline CDR1 and CDR2: LGHDT and YNNKEL (reference sequence). This CDR3 has 14 amino acids.

The V and J genes are TRBV29-1 and TRBJ1-1; maybe TRBD1 (6 bases). This CDR3 spans 14 amino acids. The germline CDR1 and CDR2 sequences are SQVTM and ANQGSEA. V lost 4 bases, J lost 2 bases, and 14 bases lay in between. For the CDR3, the DNA is TGCAGCGTTGCTCGTAGGACAGATAACACTGAAGCTTTCTTT. The encoded protein is CSVARRTDNTEAFF.

This clonotype was seen only a few times. Written as DNA, the CDR3 is TGTGCCAGCACGATACCTGGGACCTACAATGAGCAGTTCTTC. Protein: CASTIPGTYNEQFF. The chain couples TRBV2 to TRBJ2-1; D remains unclear. Germline V gives CDR1 SNHLY, CDR2 FYNNEI. The CDR3 length is 14 residues. Deletions cut 7 bases from V and 2 bases from J, with 12 bases between.

This chain links TRBV18 with TRBJ2-7; D uncertain. Germline V CDR1 and CDR2: KGHSH, LQKENI. There are 13 residues in the CDR3. Trimming shortened V by 6 bases and J by 5 bases, and 14 bases separated the two germline ends. The CDR3 nucleotides are TGTGCCAGCTCCACCGTCCGAATGGACGAGCAGTACTTC. This encodes CASSTVRMDEQYF.

The chain couples TRBV11-3 to TRBJ2-7; possibly TRBD2 for D (5 bases). This CDR3 comprises 13 residues. V was shortened by 2 bases and J by 4 bases, with 9 bases between the two germline ends. In germline, CDR1 is SGHNT, CDR2 YENEEA. The CDR3 bases are TGTGCCAGCAGCTTACGACTACAGTACGAGCAGTACTTC. It translates to CASSLRLQYEQYF.

In its sample, this clonotype was seen many times. This rearrangement joins TRBV10-3 to TRBJ1-1; D not resolved. The germline V and J ends were trimmed by 4 bases and 0 bases, with 3 bases remaining between them. This CDR3 is 12 amino acids long. Germline CDR1 reads ENHRY; CDR2 reads SYGVKD. The CDR3 coding sequence is TGTGCCATCAGTGCCTTGAACACTGAAGCTTTCTTT. Its translation: CAISALNTEAFF.

This clonotype was observed a handful of times. The V call is TRBV6-2 or TRBV6-3, the J call TRBJ1-1; D not certain. The CDR3 has 15 amino acids. The V and J ends lost 2 bases and 1 base respectively, with 11 bases between them. Germline V gene sequence: CDR1 MNHEY, CDR2 SVGEGT. CDR3 region: CASSYGSGGNTEAFF. The DNA for the CDR3 is TGTGCCAGCAGTTACGGATCAGGTGGGAACACTGAAGCTTTCTTT.

This clonotype was observed a handful of times. The genes are TRBV4-2 and TRBJ2-1; 7 bases agree with TRBD2. The CDR3 has 15 amino acids. Germline CDR1 LGHNA, CDR2 YNFKEQ. The junction had 3 bases not matched to a gene; V was cut back by 3 bases and J by 1 base. The CDR3 reads CASSQNSGSYNEQFF. The DNA of the CDR3 is TGTGCCAGCAGCCAGAATAGCGGGTCCTACAATGAGCAGTTCTTC.